This T cell receptor beta chain was captured in a study of OX40 agonist ivuxolimab in advanced cancers. Produced via immunoSEQ multiplex PCR; TCRdb's table is partial and in-frame only. The sample gives roughly 56,000 clones, roughly 80% of which show up once; roughly 1.2% is in the top ten. This receptor was identified in an adult with an advanced solid tumor such as melanoma, head and neck, liver or kidney cancer. This specimen was CD4+ or CD8+ T cells sorted from blood, taken in a trial of the OX40 agonist ivuxolimab.

The CDR3 loop is CSVDSRGTDTQYF. In DNA, the CDR3 is TGCAGCGTTGATTCCCGGGGCACAGATACGCAGTATTTT. The chain has TRBV29-1 and TRBJ2-3, with D unresolved. This CDR3 spans 13 amino acids. The V end lost 3 bases, the J end lost 1 base, and 8 bases lay between the germline ends. CDR1 is SQVTM and CDR2 is ANQGSEA in the germline V gene.